Each of the 11 T cell receptor beta chains below was sequenced from the same sample in a study of brain T cells in children with intractable seizures. The protocol was immunoSEQ multiplex PCR, while the TCRdb copy is restricted to in-frame clones and leaves out a portion. Of about 80,000 clones listed, more than 75% were seen once; the top ten hold approximately 24%. Specimen: peripheral blood, collected at surgery. Receptors originate from a girl aged 2 to 10 with Rasmussen encephalitis and intractable seizures.

This rearrangement joins TRBV6-5 to TRBJ1-5, with TRBD1 identical over 7 bases. V lost 5 bases, J lost 4 bases, and 8 bases stayed unmatched. This CDR3 is 15 amino acids long. Germline CDR1 and CDR2: MNHEY and SVGAGI. DNA for the CDR3: TGTGCCAGCAGTCCGGTACAGGGGACGAATCAGCCCCAGCATTTT. It specifies CASSPVQGTNQPQHF.

The gene calls are TRBV7-2 and TRBJ2-5; D unresolved. Germline-derived CDR1 and CDR2 are SGHTA and FQGNSA. This CDR3 is built from 13 residues. Trimming pared 0 bases from V and 4 bases from J, leaving 6 bases between. The CDR3 region has the DNA TGTGCCAGCAGCTTAGCCCTTAGAGAGACCCAGTACTTC. Protein product: CASSLALRETQYF.

The chain recombines TRBV18 with TRBJ1-6; the D is unclear. The CDR3 has 14 amino acids. Germline assignment: CDR1 KGHSH and CDR2 LQKENI. Between the trimmed V and J ends, which lost 1 base and 4 bases, there was a span of 5 bases. CDR3 bases: TGTGCCAGCTCACCACAAGGATATAATTCACCCCTCCACTTT. It yields the protein CASSPQGYNSPLHF.

The chain has TRBV7-2 and TRBJ1-2; D unclear. Germline CDR1 and CDR2: SGHTA and FQGNSA. V lost 1 base and J lost 4, with 7 bases in between. The CDR3 contains 13 residues. This CDR3 is CASSLERFYGYTF. CDR3 bases: TGTGCCAGCAGCTTAGAAAGATTCTATGGCTACACCTTC. Full variable domain (outside the CDR3, taken from reference TRBV7-2 and TRBJ1-2): GAGVSQSPSNKVTEKGKDVELRCDPISGHTALYWYRQSLGQGLEFLIYFQGNSAPDKSGLPSDRFSAERTGGSVSTLTIQRTQQEDSAVYLCASSLERFYGYTFGSGTRLTVV.

This sequence joins TRBV24-1 and TRBJ2-3, with 8 bases aligning to TRBD2. Unmatched junction bases numbered 14, after V lost 3 bases and J lost 4 bases. In germline, CDR1 is KGHDR, CDR2 SFDVKD. The length of the CDR3 is 18 residues. CDR3 loop: CATSDPRGAGDSSDTQYF. The CDR3 coding sequence is TGTGCCACCAGTGATCCGAGGGGAGCGGGGGATTCATCAGATACGCAGTATTTT.

The V call is TRBV19, the J call TRBJ1-6, with TRBD1 matching 8 bases. The germline V gene encodes CDR1 LNHDA and CDR2 SQIVND (reference sequence). This CDR3 region has 17 residues. Trimming removed 6 bases from V and 9 bases from J; junction bases left unmatched: 16. CDR3 amino acids: CASRNKKQGGLSSPLHF. The CDR3 coding sequence is TGTGCCAGTAGAAACAAAAAACAGGGGGGTTTATCTTCACCCCTCCACTTT.

The chain is built from TRBV6-5 and TRBJ2-3; 8 bases agree with TRBD2. With 8 bases clipped from V and 1 base from J, the junction kept 5 bases outside the gene matches. This CDR3 is 14 amino acids long. CDR1 and CDR2 from the germline V gene are MNHEY and SVGAGI. DNA for the CDR3: TGTGCCAGCCAATTAGCGGGGCGCACAGATACGCAGTATTTT. Protein: CASQLAGRTDTQYF.

This clone appeared a few times. The chain combines TRBV5-1 with TRBJ2-1, with D unresolved. Trimming stripped 4 bases from V and 3 bases from J, with 14 bases between. Germline CDR1 and CDR2: SGHRS and YFSETQ. The CDR3 consists of 15 residues. CDR3 in amino acids: CASSEVTGDYNEQFF. The CDR3 DNA reads as TGCGCCAGCAGCGAGGTGACTGGCGACTACAATGAGCAGTTCTTC.

The rearrangement uses TRBV30 and TRBJ1-2; D gene uncertain. The CDR3 covers 12 residues. Trimming cost V 0 bases and J 6 bases, with 8 bases left between them. Germline V CDR1 and CDR2: GTSNPN, SVGIG (reference sequence). This CDR3 reads CAWSVSPHGYTF. CDR3 nucleotide sequence: TGTGCCTGGAGTGTAAGTCCACATGGCTACACCTTC.

This clone was seen a few times. The chain uses TRBV18 and TRBJ2-7; 8 nucleotides align to TRBD1. The CDR3 spans 14 residues. Trimming removed 4 bases from V and 2 bases from J; junction bases left unmatched: 4. The germline CDR1 and CDR2 sequences are KGHSH and LQKENI. CDR3 in DNA: TGTGCCAGCTCACTACAGGGGGGTACCTACGAGCAGTACTTC. Its translation is CASSLQGGTYEQYF.

CDR3 sequence: CASSQTGSNQPQHF. The CDR3 nucleotides are TGTGCCAGCAGTCAGACAGGGAGTAATCAGCCCCAGCATTTT. The chain employs TRBV6-7 and TRBJ1-5; 7 bases agree with TRBD1. TRBV6-7 is an ORF, with its function uncertain. The CDR3 has 14 residues. The ends lost 5 bases at V and 4 bases at J; junction bases unmatched: 5.